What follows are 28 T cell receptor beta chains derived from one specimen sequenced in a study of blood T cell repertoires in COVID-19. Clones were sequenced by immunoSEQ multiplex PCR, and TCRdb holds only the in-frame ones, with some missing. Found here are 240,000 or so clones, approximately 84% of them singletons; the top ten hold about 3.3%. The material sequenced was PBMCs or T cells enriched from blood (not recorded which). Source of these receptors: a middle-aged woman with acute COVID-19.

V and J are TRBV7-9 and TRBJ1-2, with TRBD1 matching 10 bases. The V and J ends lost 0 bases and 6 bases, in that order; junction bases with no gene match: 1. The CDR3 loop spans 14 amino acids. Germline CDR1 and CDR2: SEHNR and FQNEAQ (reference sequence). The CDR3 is CASSLAGTGDGYTF. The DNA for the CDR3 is TGTGCCAGCAGCTTAGCGGGGACAGGGGATGGCTACACCTTC.

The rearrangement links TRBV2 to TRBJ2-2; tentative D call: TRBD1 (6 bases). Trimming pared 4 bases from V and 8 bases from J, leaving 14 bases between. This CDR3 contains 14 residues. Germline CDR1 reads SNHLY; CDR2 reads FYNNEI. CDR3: CASSGDQGPGELFF. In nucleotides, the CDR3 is TGTGCCAGCAGTGGGGACCAGGGGCCGGGGGAGCTGTTTTTT.

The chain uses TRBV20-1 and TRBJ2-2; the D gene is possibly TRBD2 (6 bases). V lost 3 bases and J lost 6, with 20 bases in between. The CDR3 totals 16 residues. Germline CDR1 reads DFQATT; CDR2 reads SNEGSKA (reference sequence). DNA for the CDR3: TGCAGTGCTAGTAAGGGACCGTGGGGAGGTCCCGGGGAGCTGTTTTTT. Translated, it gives CSASKGPWGGPGELFF.

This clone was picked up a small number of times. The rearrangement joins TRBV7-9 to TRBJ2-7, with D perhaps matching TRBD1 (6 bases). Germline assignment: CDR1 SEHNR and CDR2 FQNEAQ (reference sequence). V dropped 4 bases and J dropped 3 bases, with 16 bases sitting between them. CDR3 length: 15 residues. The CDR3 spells CASSSPQGAGYEQYF. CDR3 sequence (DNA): TGTGCCAGCAGCTCCCCACAGGGTGCTGGCTACGAGCAGTACTTC.

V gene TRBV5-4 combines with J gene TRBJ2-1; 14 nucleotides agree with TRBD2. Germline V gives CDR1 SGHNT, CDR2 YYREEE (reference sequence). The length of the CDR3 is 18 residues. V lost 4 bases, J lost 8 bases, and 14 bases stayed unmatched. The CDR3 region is CASSTPPGLAGVHYEQFF. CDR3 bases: TGTGCCAGCAGCACGCCCCCGGGACTAGCGGGAGTCCACTATGAGCAGTTCTTC. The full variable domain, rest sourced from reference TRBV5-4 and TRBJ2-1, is ETGVTQSPTHLIKTRGQQVTLRCSSQSGHNTVSWYQQALGQGPQFIFQYYREEENGRGNFPPRFSGLQFPNYSSELNVNALELDDSALYLCASSTPPGLAGVHYEQFFGPGTRLTVL.

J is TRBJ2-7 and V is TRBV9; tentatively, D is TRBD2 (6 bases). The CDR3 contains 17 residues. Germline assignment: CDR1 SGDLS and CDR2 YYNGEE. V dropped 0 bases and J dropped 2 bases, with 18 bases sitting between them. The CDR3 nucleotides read TGTGCCAGCAGCGTAGGTATCTCAGCGGAGGGTGCCTACGAGCAGTACTTC. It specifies CASSVGISAEGAYEQYF.

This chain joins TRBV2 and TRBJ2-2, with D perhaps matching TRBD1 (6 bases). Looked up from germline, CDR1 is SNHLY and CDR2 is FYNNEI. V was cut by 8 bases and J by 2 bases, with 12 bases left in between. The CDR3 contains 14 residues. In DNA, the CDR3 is TGTGCCAGCCGGCAGGGGCGCAACACCGGGGAGCTGTTTTTT. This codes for CASRQGRNTGELFF. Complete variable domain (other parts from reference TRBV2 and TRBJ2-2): EPEVTQTPSHQVTQMGQEVILRCVPISNHLYFYWYRQILGQKVEFLVSFYNNEISEKSEIFDDQFSVERPDGSNFTLKIRSTKLEDSAMYFCASRQGRNTGELFFGEGSRLTVL.

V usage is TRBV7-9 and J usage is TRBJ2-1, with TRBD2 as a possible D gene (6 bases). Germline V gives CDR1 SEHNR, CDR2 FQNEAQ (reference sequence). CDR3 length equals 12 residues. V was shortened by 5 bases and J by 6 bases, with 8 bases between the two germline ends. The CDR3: CASSETSNEQFF. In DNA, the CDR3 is TGTGCCAGCAGCGAGACTAGCAATGAGCAGTTCTTC.

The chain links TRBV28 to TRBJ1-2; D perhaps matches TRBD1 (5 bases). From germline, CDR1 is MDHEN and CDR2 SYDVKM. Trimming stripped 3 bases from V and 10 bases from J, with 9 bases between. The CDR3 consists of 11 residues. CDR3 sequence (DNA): TGTGCCAGCAGTTTTTCCAGGGCCTACACCTTC. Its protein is CASSFSRAYTF.

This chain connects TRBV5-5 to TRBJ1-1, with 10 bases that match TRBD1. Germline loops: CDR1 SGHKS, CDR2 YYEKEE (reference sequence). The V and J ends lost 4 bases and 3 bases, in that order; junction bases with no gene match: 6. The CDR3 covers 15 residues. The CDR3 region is CASSSTTGGYTEAFF. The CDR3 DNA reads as TGTGCCAGCAGCAGTACGACAGGGGGCTACACTGAAGCTTTCTTT.

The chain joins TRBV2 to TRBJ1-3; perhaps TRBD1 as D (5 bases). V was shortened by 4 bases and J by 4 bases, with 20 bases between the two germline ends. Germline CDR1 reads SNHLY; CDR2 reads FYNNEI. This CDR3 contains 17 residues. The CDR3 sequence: CASSVLVPGSPGNTIYF. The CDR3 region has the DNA TGTGCCAGCAGTGTTTTAGTGCCAGGGTCTCCCGGAAACACCATATATTTT.

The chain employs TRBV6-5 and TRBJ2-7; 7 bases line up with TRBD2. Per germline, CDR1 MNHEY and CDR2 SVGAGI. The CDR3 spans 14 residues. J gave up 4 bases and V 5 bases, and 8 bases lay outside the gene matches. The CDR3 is CASSTREWRYEQYF. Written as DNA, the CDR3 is TGTGCCAGCAGTACGCGGGAGTGGCGGTACGAGCAGTACTTC.

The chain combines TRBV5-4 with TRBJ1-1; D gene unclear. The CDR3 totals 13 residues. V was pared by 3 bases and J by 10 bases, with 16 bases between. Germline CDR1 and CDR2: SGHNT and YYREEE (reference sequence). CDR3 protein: CASSSTPGFGAFF. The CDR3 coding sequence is TGTGCCAGCAGCTCAACACCTGGTTTTGGAGCTTTCTTT.

CDR3 nucleotide sequence: TGTGCCATCAGAGCTAGCGGGAGTAATCCCTACGAGCAGTACTTC. Encoded protein: CAIRASGSNPYEQYF. The chain carries TRBV10-3 and TRBJ2-7, with 10 bases matching TRBD2. The germline CDR1 and CDR2 sequences are ENHRY and SYGVKD. The ends lost 6 bases at V and 2 bases at J; junction bases unmatched: 7. The CDR3 length is 15 residues.

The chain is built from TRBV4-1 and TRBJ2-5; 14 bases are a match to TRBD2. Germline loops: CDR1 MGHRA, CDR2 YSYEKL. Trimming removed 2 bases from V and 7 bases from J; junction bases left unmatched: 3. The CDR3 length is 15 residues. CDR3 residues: CASSQRLAGGSTQYF. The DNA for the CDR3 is TGCGCCAGCAGCCAAAGACTAGCGGGAGGGTCGACCCAGTACTTC.

The CDR3: CASSLSRLAGDGSTGELFF. The CDR3 DNA is TGTGCCAGCTCACTCTCGAGACTAGCGGGAGACGGGTCCACCGGGGAGCTGTTTTTT. The chain has TRBV18 and TRBJ2-2; 12 bases agree with TRBD2. The CDR3 consists of 19 residues. CDR1 is KGHSH and CDR2 is LQKENI in the germline V gene. With 4 bases clipped from V and 4 bases from J, the junction kept 13 bases outside the gene matches.

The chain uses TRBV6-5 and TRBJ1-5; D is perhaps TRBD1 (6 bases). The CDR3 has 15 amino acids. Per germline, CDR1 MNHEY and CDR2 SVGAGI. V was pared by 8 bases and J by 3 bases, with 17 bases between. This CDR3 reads CASSLTGSLNQPQHF. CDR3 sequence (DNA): TGTGCCAGCTCTCTCACAGGGAGTCTCAATCAGCCCCAGCATTTT.

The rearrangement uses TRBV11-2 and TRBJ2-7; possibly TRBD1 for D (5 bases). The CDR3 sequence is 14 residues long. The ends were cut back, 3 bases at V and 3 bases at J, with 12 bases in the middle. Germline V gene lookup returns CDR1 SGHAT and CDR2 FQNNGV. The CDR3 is CASSFVGVGYEQYF. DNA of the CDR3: TGTGCCAGCAGCTTTGTAGGGGTTGGCTACGAGCAGTACTTC.

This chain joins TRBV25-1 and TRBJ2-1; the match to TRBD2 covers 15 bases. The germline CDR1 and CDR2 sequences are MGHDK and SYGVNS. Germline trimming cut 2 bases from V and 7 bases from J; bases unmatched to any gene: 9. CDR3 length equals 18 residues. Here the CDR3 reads CASSEPGLAGGPGNEQFF. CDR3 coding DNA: TGTGCCAGCAGTGAACCCGGACTAGCGGGAGGGCCGGGGAATGAGCAGTTCTTC. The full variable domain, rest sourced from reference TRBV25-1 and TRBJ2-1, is EADIYQTPRYLVIGTGKKITLECSQTMGHDKMYWYQQDPGMELHLIHYSYGVNSTEKGDLSSESTVSRIRTEHFPLTLESARPSHTSQYLCASSEPGLAGGPGNEQFFGPGTRLTVL.

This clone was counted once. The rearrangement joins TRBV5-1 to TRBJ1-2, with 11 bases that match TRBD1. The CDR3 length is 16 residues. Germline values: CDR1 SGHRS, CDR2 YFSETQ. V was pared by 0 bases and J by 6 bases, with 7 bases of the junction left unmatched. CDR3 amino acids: CASSLALGQGADGYTF. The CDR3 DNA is TGCGCCAGCAGCTTGGCTCTTGGACAGGGGGCGGATGGCTACACCTTC.

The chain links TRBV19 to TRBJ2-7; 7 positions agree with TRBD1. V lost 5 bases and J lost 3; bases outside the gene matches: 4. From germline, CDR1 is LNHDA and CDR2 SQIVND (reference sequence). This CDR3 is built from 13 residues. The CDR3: CASSLGQIYEQYF. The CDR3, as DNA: TGTGCCAGTAGTCTGGGACAGATCTACGAGCAGTACTTC.

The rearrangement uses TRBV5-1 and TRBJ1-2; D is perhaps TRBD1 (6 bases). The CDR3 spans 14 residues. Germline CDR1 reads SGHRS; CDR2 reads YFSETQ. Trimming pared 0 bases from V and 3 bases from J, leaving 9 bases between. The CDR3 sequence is CASSLGGHYYGYTF. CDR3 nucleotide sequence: TGCGCCAGCAGCTTGGGGGGACATTACTATGGCTACACCTTC.

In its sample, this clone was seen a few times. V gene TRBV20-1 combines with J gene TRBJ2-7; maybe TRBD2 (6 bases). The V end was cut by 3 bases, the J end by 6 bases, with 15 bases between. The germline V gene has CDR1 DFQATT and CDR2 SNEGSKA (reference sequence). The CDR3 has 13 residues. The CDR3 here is CSASPGLTLEQYF. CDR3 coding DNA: TGCAGTGCTAGTCCGGGACTTACCCTCGAGCAGTACTTC.

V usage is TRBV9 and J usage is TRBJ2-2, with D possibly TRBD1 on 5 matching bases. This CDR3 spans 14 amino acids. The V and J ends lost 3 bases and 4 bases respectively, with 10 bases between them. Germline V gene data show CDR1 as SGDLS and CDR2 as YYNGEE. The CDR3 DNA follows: TGTGCCAGCAGCGATCAGGGCGGCACCGGGGAGCTGTTTTTT. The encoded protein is CASSDQGGTGELFF.

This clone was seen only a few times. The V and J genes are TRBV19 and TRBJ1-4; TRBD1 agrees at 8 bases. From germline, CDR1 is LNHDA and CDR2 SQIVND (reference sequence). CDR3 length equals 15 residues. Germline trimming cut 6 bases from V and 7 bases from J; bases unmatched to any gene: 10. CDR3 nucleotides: TGTGCCAGTAGACCGGCAGGGGGCAGGAGTGAAAAACTGTTTTTT. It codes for CASRPAGGRSEKLFF.

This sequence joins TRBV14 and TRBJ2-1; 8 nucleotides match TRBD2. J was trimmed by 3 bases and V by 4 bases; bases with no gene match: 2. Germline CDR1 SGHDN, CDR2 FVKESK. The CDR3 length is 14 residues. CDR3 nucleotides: TGTGCCAGCAGCCGGGCGGGAGGCTACAATGAGCAGTTCTTC. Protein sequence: CASSRAGGYNEQFF.

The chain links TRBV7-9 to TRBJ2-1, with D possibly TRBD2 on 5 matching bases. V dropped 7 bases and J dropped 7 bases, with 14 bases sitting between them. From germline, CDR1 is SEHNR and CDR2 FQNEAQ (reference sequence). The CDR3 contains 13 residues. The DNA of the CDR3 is TGTGCCAGCACCTCCGCCGGGGAAAATGAGCAGTTCTTC. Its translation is CASTSAGENEQFF.

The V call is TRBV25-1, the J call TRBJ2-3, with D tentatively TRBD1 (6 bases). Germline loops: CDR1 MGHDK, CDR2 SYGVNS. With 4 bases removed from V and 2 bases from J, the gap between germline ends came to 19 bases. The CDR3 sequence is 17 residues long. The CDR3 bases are TGTGCCAGCAGTGGAGTTATTCCGGGACAAGTCACAGATACGCAGTATTTT. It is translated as CASSGVIPGQVTDTQYF. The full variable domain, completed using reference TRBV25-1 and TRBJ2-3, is EADIYQTPRYLVIGTGKKITLECSQTMGHDKMYWYQQDPGMELHLIHYSYGVNSTEKGDLSSESTVSRIRTEHFPLTLESARPSHTSQYLCASSGVIPGQVTDTQYFGPGTRLTVL.